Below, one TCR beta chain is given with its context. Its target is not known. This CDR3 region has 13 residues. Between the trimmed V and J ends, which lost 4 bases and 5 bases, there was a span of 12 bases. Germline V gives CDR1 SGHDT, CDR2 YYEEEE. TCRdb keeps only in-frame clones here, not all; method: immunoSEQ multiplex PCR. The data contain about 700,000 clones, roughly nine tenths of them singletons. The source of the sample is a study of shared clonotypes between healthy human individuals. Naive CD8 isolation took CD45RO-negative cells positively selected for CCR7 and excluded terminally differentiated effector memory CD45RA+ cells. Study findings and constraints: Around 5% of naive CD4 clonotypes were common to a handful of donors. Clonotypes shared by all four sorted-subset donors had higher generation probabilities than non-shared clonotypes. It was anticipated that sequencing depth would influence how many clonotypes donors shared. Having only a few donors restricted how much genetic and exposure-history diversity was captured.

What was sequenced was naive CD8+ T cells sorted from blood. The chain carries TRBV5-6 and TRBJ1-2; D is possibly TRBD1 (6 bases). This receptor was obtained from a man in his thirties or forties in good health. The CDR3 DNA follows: TGTGCCAGCAGCGGGCAGGGGATGTATGGCTACACCTTC. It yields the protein CASSGQGMYGYTF.